A single count supports the clone carrying this T cell receptor (beta chain). The CDR3 length is 14 residues. V lost 6 bases, J lost 4 bases, and 13 bases lay in between. Germline values: CDR1 SNHLY, CDR2 FYNNEI. Seattle researchers signed up patients amid active infection and tracked them longitudinally. Original analysis: Reference gene primer amplification gave nucleated cell count estimates. Generated by immunoSEQ multiplex PCR, the TCRdb table keeps only in-frame clones and is missing some. That table furnishes V, J and clone size, whereas the DNA furnished D and trimming. The data show about 76,000 clones, approximately 85% seen once. This record comes from a study of blood T cell repertoires in COVID-19. As for the study in general: T cells, B-cell-depleted T cells, or PBMCs provided the cDNA or gDNA that served as material.

The origin of this receptor is a man aged 50-59 years with COVID-19, enrolled during active disease. V is TRBV2 and J is TRBJ1-5; D is perhaps TRBD1 (5 bases). The sequencing input was peripheral blood. The CDR3 sequence is CASSAGLPNQPQHF. CDR3 coding DNA: TGTGCCAGCAGCGCGGGACTCCCGAATCAGCCCCAGCATTTT.